This note documents a single T cell receptor (beta chain) sequence. J gave up 5 bases and V 5 bases, and 5 bases lay outside the gene matches. Germline assignment: CDR1 SGHTA and CDR2 FQGNSA. CDR3 length: 14 residues. TCRdb used MiXCR to reprocess the 5' RACE reads, holding one entry per CDR3 protein. In the table there are 500,000 to 600,000 distinct CDR3 sequences, roughly 18% of which are singletons. These data are taken from a study of T-cell memory formation after mild COVID-19. This chain connects TRBV7-2 to TRBJ1-4; 7 bases map to TRBD1. This TCR derives from an adult woman who had mild COVID-19 (a few samples of this study predate the infection). Cell type and time point are not known. The sample consisted of PBMCs or a T cell subset sorted from them (not recorded which). For the CDR3, the DNA is TGTGCCAGCAGCCCGGGACAGTTAAATGAAAAACTGTTTTTT. Encoded protein: CASSPGQLNEKLFF.